The sequence of this T cell receptor beta chain was determined in a study of Ad26.COV2.S vaccination and SARS-CoV-2 variants. Overall study results and limits: Analytic work on TCR breadth and depth might have understated the full extent of total T cell responses. Considerable breadth of spike-specific CD8+ and CD4+ T cell responses has reportedly been documented following vaccination.

Profiling relied on immunoSEQ multiplex PCR, and the TCRdb table lists in-frame clones only, not all of them. The table includes fewer than 500,000 clones, 80% to 95% detected once. The CDR3 is 14 residues long. Per germline, CDR1 MGHRA and CDR2 YSYEKL. Trimming cost V 0 bases and J 5 bases, with 11 bases left between them. The treatment was: around 19 received Ad26.COV2.S at low or high dose, single or two shots; roughly five received placebo; per-sample allocation not given. All samples were drawn on day 63, counting from the first vaccine or placebo injection. Of note for this clone: Its antigen is unidentified.

This chain links TRBV4-1 with TRBJ2-7, with a weak D call TRBD2 (5 bases). The sequence came from a person between 18 and 65 years old who received the Ad26.COV2.S COVID-19 vaccine or a placebo. Sequences were derived from peripheral blood, sampled in a trial of Ad26.COV2.S vaccine versus placebo. CDR3 loop: CASSQDNGNDEQYF. The CDR3 DNA reads TGCGCCAGCAGCCAAGATAACGGGAACGACGAGCAGTACTTC.